This T cell receptor beta chain was captured by sequencing in a study of blood T cell repertoires in COVID-19. Authors' methods: Amplification from reference gene primers served as the basis for estimated nucleated cell counts. Here immunoSEQ multiplex PCR was the method, and the copy in TCRdb shows in-frame clones only, minus some. V and J calls plus clone size are reproduced from that table; the DNA served to infer D and trimming. The table records around 220,000 clones, under 90% of them present only once. The CDR3 spans 13 residues. Germline CDR1 and CDR2: KGHSH and LQKENI. Trimming took off 6 bases at V and 7 bases at J, with 16 bases between the two ends.

The V call is TRBV18, the J call TRBJ2-7; D remains unclear. The source of this sequence is a man aged 25-45 years with active or convalescent COVID-19. The specimen was peripheral blood. The CDR3 DNA sequence: TGTGCCAGCTCCCCTACCACTCCTCGGGAGCAGTACTTC. This translates into CASSPTTPREQYF.